The 12 T cell receptor beta chains presented below share a single source sample, sequenced in a study of identical twins. TCRdb independently ran MiXCR on the 5' RACE reads; one entry per CDR3 protein. The data show some 600,000 distinct CDR3 sequences, roughly 7.1% seen once. This sample also appeared in a second study, on yellow fever vaccine responses in identical twins.

Material: PBMCs. The receptors derive from a woman between 18 and 30 years old in good health.

This clonotype occurred many times. This chain joins TRBV20-1 and TRBJ1-6; no definite D call. V dropped 3 bases and J dropped 9 bases, with 15 bases sitting between them. Germline CDR1 and CDR2: DFQATT and SNEGSKA (reference sequence). There are 14 residues in the CDR3. The CDR3 coding sequence is TGCAGTGCTAGTCTCCCACCGAGCGGTTCACCCCTCCACTTT. Its protein is CSASLPPSGSPLHF.

The table lists this clonotype with many counts. This rearrangement joins TRBV2 to TRBJ1-2; D may be TRBD1 (5 bases). The CDR3 runs to 12 residues. Deletions cut 4 bases from V and 7 bases from J, with 10 bases between. Germline CDR1 and CDR2: SNHLY and FYNNEI. The CDR3 spells CASSAGLAGYTF. The CDR3 nucleotides read TGTGCCAGCAGTGCGGGGCTGGCTGGCTACACCTTC.

A few counts support this clonotype. V and J are TRBV6-2 or TRBV6-3 and TRBJ2-3; D unresolved. This CDR3 spans 12 amino acids. Trimming took off 2 bases at V and 7 bases at J, with 7 bases between the two ends. The V gene's germline CDR1 is MNHEY and CDR2 SVGEGT. The CDR3 reads CASSYEDYTQYF. The CDR3 DNA reads as TGTGCCAGCAGTTACGAAGATTATACGCAGTATTTT.

The chain couples TRBV21-1 to TRBJ2-1; TRBD2 is the table's D call and was not checked against the DNA. TRBV21-1 is tagged as a pseudogene. The CDR3 is 13 amino acids. CDR3 amino acids: CASSRTTINEQFF. As DNA, the CDR3 is TGTGCCAGCAGCCGGACTACCATCAATGAGCAGTTCTTC.

This chain uses TRBV4-2 with TRBJ2-3; D uncertain. The CDR3 is 16 residues long. V was cut by 1 base and J by 6 bases, with 17 bases left in between. From germline, CDR1 is LGHNA and CDR2 YNFKEQ. CDR3 sequence (DNA): TGTGCCAGCAGCCAAGCTAGTCCACGAAGTCACGATACGCAGTATTTT. Amino acids: CASSQASPRSHDTQYF.

The sample holds many counts of this clonotype. The chain employs TRBV6-2 or TRBV6-3 and TRBJ2-3; either TRBD1 or TRBD2 may fit D (7 bases each). The V end was cut by 2 bases, the J end by 0 bases, with 24 bases between. The germline gives CDR1 MNHEY, CDR2 SVGEGT. The length of the CDR3 is 20 residues. CDR3 residues: CASSYSPPGGEPPSTDTQYF. In DNA, the CDR3 is TGTGCCAGCAGTTACAGCCCCCCAGGGGGGGAACCCCCTAGCACAGATACGCAGTATTTT.

Worth noting for this clonotype: It may be a read error: a sequence one base away is much more abundant. This chain uses TRBV12-3 or TRBV12-4 with TRBJ2-1; 8 nucleotides agree with TRBD1. CDR3 length: 14 amino acids. J was trimmed by 3 bases and V by 11 bases; bases with no gene match: 9. The CDR3, as DNA: TGTGCCGGCAAGGGACAGGAAATCTACAATGAGCAGTTCTTC. This codes for CAGKGQEIYNEQFF.

This clonotype appeared many times. The V gene is TRBV29-1, the J gene TRBJ2-5, with D maybe TRBD1 (6 bases). The germline gives CDR1 SQVTM, CDR2 ANQGSEA. The V gene lost 5 bases and the J gene lost 4 bases, with 11 bases spanning the gap. The CDR3 totals 12 residues. The CDR3 sequence: CSVNRDGETQYF. The CDR3 DNA reads as TGCAGCGTTAACAGGGATGGAGAGACCCAGTACTTC.

This clonotype was counted at least ten times. This chain connects TRBV12-3 or TRBV12-4 to TRBJ2-2; TRBD1 aligns across 9 bases. CDR3 length equals 14 residues. V was clipped by 3 bases and J by 6 bases; unmatched bases: 2. CDR3 DNA sequence: TGTGCCAGCAGTTTCAGACAGGGGGCCGGGGAGCTGTTTTTT. This encodes CASSFRQGAGELFF.

This clonotype has a count of ten or more. The chain employs TRBV12-3 or TRBV12-4 and TRBJ1-3, with D possibly matching TRBD1 (6 bases). The CDR3 loop spans 14 amino acids. V lost 3 bases and J lost 6, with 12 bases in between. CDR3 coding DNA: TGTGCCAGCAGTTTGGGGAGGACAGAAAACACCATATATTTT. It is translated as CASSLGRTENTIYF.

This clonotype was detected many times. V and J are TRBV5-1 and TRBJ2-5; D perhaps matches TRBD1 (6 bases). The CDR3 is made up of 14 amino acids. The V end lost 1 base, the J end lost 2 bases, and 9 bases lay between the germline ends. From germline, CDR1 is SGHRS and CDR2 YFSETQ. The CDR3 DNA reads as TGCGCCAGCAGCTTGACAGGGCAACAAGAGACCCAGTACTTC. It encodes CASSLTGQQETQYF. Using reference TRBV5-1 and TRBJ2-5 for the parts outside the CDR3, the full variable domain is KAGVTQTPRYLIKTRGQQVTLSCSPISGHRSVSWYQQTPGQGLQFLFEYFSETQRNKGNFPGRFSGRQFSNSRSEMNVSTLELGDSALYLCASSLTGQQETQYFGPGTRLLVL.

This clonotype was found many times. The V call is TRBV7-3, the J call TRBJ2-1; TRBD2 aligns across 11 bases. This CDR3 is 21 amino acids long. J was trimmed by 0 bases and V by 0 bases; bases with no gene match: 13. The germline CDR1 and CDR2 sequences are SGHTA and FQGTGA. CDR3 DNA: TGTGCCAGCAGCTTAACGGTGGGGACTAGCGGCTATAGGAGCTCCTACAATGAGCAGTTCTTC. This translates into CASSLTVGTSGYRSSYNEQFF.